Each of the 12 T cell receptor beta chains below was sequenced from the same sample in a study of technical replicates of blood from a handful of donors. The table came from immunoSEQ multiplex PCR; TCRdb's copy has only in-frame clones and leaves some out. This repertoire shows 74,000 or so clones, approximately 97% found once; its top ten account for under 0.2%. The sample comprised T cells isolated from PBMCs. These receptors came from a human donor in good health.

This chain connects TRBV30 to TRBJ2-2; 7 nucleotides line up with TRBD1. The J segment lost 1 base and the V segment lost 0 bases, leaving 8 bases of the junction unmatched. Germline V gives CDR1 GTSNPN, CDR2 SVGIG (reference sequence). The length of the CDR3 is 17 residues. The CDR3 region has the DNA TGTGCCTGGAGTGTCTATCCGACAGGGAAGAACACCGGGGAGCTGTTTTTT. Translation: CAWSVYPTGKNTGELFF.

This sequence joins TRBV11-2 and TRBJ2-1; D unclear. V was cut by 10 bases and J by 4 bases, with 14 bases left in between. This CDR3 has 13 amino acids. CDR1 is SGHAT, CDR2 FQNNGV, per germline. The CDR3 protein is CATAEVRYNEQFF. The DNA for the CDR3 is TGTGCCACTGCGGAAGTTCGGTACAATGAGCAGTTCTTC. Complete variable domain (other parts from reference TRBV11-2 and TRBJ2-1): EAGVAQSPRYKIIEKRQSVAFWCNPISGHATLYWYQQILGQGPKLLIQFQNNGVVDDSQLPKDRFSAERLKGVDSTLKIQPAKLEDSAVYLCATAEVRYNEQFFGPGTRLTVL.

The CDR3 DNA reads as TGTGCCACTAGCCCCAGGGGGAACGTCCTGACTTTC. This encodes CATSPRGNVLTF. The chain joins TRBV2 to TRBJ2-6; 7 bases fit TRBD1. The CDR3 has 12 residues. V shed 10 bases, J shed 10 bases, and the junction held 7 bases outside the gene matches. Germline V gives CDR1 SNHLY, CDR2 FYNNEI.

The rearrangement links TRBV4-1 to TRBJ2-5; no clear D gene. There are 13 residues in the CDR3. Germline V gene sequence: CDR1 MGHRA, CDR2 YSYEKL. V was cut by 4 bases and J by 6 bases, with 12 bases left in between. The CDR3 DNA sequence: TGCGCCAGCAGCCCCCGAGAGCTAAAGACCCAGTACTTC. Its translation is CASSPRELKTQYF.

CDR3 sequence reads: CASSSGGVFLDTQYF. The CDR3 coding sequence is TGTGCCAGCAGCTCCGGGGGGGTGTTCTTAGATACGCAGTATTTT. V is TRBV11-3 and J is TRBJ2-3, with 8 bases aligning to TRBD2. Germline V gene sequence: CDR1 SGHNT, CDR2 YENEEA. This CDR3 is 15 amino acids long. Losses at the gene ends were 4 bases for V and 5 bases for J; bases not matched to a gene: 8.

The chain joins TRBV28 to TRBJ1-4, with D possibly TRBD1 on 5 matching bases. CDR3 length equals 12 residues. The V gene lost 8 bases and the J gene lost 12 bases, with 16 bases spanning the gap. Germline CDR1 MDHEN, CDR2 SYDVKM. The CDR3 sequence is CASSGRAVELFF. The DNA for the CDR3 is TGTGCCAGCTCTGGCAGGGCGGTAGAACTGTTTTTT.

This rearrangement joins TRBV11-2 to TRBJ2-1; 9 bases match TRBD2. Germline V gene lookup returns CDR1 SGHAT and CDR2 FQNNGV. The CDR3 has 16 residues. With V trimmed by 5 bases and J by 4 bases, 9 bases remained unmatched. CDR3 sequence reads: CASSPRLAGIYNEQFF. CDR3 coding DNA: TGTGCCAGCAGCCCACGTCTAGCGGGGATTTACAATGAGCAGTTCTTC.

The chain links TRBV7-9 to TRBJ2-3; no reliable D call. The germline gives CDR1 SEHNR, CDR2 FQNEAQ (reference sequence). The CDR3 length is 14 residues. Deletions cut 1 base from V and 0 bases from J, with 5 bases between. DNA for the CDR3: TGTGCCAGCAGCTTAGGCCGGAGCACAGATACGCAGTATTTT. Its protein is CASSLGRSTDTQYF.

This clone was recorded once. The chain couples TRBV2 to TRBJ1-1, with 7 bases fitting TRBD1. Germline V CDR1 and CDR2: SNHLY, FYNNEI. J was trimmed by 4 bases and V by 4 bases; bases with no gene match: 6. There are 14 residues in the CDR3. CDR3 loop: CASSVHRGSTEAFF. In DNA, the CDR3 is TGTGCCAGCAGTGTTCACAGGGGTAGCACTGAAGCTTTCTTT.

The chain links TRBV6-5 to TRBJ2-3; 10 bases agree with TRBD1. V lost 6 bases, J lost 4 bases, and 7 bases stayed unmatched. This CDR3 spans 15 amino acids. Germline V gene sequence: CDR1 MNHEY, CDR2 SVGAGI. The CDR3 DNA follows: TGTGCCAGCAGGATCGTTGGACAGGGGGCAGATACGCAGTATTTT. Protein: CASRIVGQGADTQYF.

The gene calls are TRBV5-4 and TRBJ2-7; possibly TRBD1 for D (6 bases). V lost 0 bases to trimming and J lost 0 bases, with 10 bases between them. The CDR3 covers 15 residues. The V gene's germline CDR1 is SGHNT and CDR2 YYREEE (reference sequence). For the CDR3, the DNA is TGTGCCAGCAGCTTGGCGGTGGACAGCTCCTACGAGCAGTACTTC. It is translated as CASSLAVDSSYEQYF. The full variable domain, its missing parts supplied by reference TRBV5-4 and TRBJ2-7, is ETGVTQSPTHLIKTRGQQVTLRCSSQSGHNTVSWYQQALGQGPQFIFQYYREEENGRGNFPPRFSGLQFPNYSSELNVNALELDDSALYLCASSLAVDSSYEQYFGPGTRLTVT.

With respect to this clone: Compared with germline, one end of the junction differs, possibly owing to a read error. V and J are TRBV7-7 and TRBJ2-3; 8 bases agree with TRBD2. This CDR3 spans 15 amino acids. CDR1 SSHAT and CDR2 FNYEAQ come from the germline V gene (reference sequence). CDR3 nucleotides: TGTGCTAGCAGCTTAGCCGCGGGGGGTGAAGATACGCAGTATTTT. Its protein product is CASSLAAGGEDTQYF.